The entry that follows covers one TCR beta chain sequence. Its cognate antigen is unknown. This sample stems from a study of Ad26.COV2.S vaccination and SARS-CoV-2 variants. Study results and limitations: People who got the vaccine had more spike-specific TCR breadth than people who got placebo.

Assay used: immunoSEQ multiplex PCR; TCRdb lists only in-frame clones, some missing. This sample carries 500,000 or so clones, about 88% of them seen once, and the ten largest clones take 2.5%. The treatment denotes: approximately 18 received Ad26.COV2.S at low or high dose, single or two shots; roughly 5 received placebo; per-sample allocation not given. The study sampled participants on day 63 after the first vaccine or placebo injection. Germline V gives CDR1 MDHEN, CDR2 SYDVKM. The CDR3 consists of 16 residues. The V segment lost 5 bases and the J segment 7 bases; nucleotides outside the gene matches: 9.

The receptor comes from a person aged 18-65 years who received the Ad26.COV2.S COVID-19 vaccine or a placebo. The chain is built from TRBV28 and TRBJ1-6, with 9 bases aligning to TRBD1. Sequenced material: peripheral blood, taken in a trial of Ad26.COV2.S vaccine versus placebo. CDR3 nucleotide sequence: TGTGCCAGCAGTCGAACAGGGGGCGATTTGAATTCACCCCTCCACTTT. Its protein product is CASSRTGGDLNSPLHF.